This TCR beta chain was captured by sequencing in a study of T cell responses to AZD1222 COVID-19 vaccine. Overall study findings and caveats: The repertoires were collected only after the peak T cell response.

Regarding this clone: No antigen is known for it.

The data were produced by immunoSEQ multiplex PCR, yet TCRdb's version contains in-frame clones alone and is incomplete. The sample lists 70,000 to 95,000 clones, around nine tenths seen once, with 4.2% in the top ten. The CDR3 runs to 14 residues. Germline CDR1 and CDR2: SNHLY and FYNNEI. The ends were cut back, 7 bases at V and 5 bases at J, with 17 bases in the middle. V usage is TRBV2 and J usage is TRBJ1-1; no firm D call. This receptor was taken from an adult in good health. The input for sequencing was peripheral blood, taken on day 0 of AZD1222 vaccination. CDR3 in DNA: TGTGCCAGCAAGTTAGTCTGGGCCGGGACTGAAGCTTTCTTT. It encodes CASKLVWAGTEAFF.